This T cell receptor beta chain was documented in a study of blood T cell repertoires in COVID-19. TCRdb keeps only in-frame clones here, not all; method: immunoSEQ multiplex PCR. This sample has under 250,000 clones, with around 82% found just once. This CDR3 comprises 16 residues. This TCR was recovered from a woman aged 25-40 years who had recovered from COVID-19. Sequencing was performed on peripheral blood. This sequence joins TRBV12-1 and TRBJ2-1; the listed D gene, TRBD2, was not tested against the DNA. TRBV12-1 is a known pseudogene. The CDR3 nucleotides are TGTGCCCCCAGCCCAGTCGAAGCGGGAGGGGGGAATGAGCAGTTCTTC. Protein: CAPSPVEAGGGNEQFF.